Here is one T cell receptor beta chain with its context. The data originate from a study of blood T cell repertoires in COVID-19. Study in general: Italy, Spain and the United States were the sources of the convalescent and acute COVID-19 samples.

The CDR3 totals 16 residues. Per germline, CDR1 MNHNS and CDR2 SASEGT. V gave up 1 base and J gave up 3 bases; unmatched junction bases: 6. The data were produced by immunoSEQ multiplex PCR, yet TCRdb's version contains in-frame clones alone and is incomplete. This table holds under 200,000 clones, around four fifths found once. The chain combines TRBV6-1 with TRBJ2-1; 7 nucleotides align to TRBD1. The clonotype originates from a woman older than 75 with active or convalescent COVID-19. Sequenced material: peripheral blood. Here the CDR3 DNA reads TGTGCCAGCAGTGAAGAGCTGACAGGGTTCTACAATGAGCAGTTCTTC. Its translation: CASSEELTGFYNEQFF.